The source of this T cell receptor (beta chain) is a study of cytomegalovirus exposure and HLA in healthy donors. Across the study: A later analysis reported the 90 to 150 validation repertoires used the same platform as the approximately 660 first-cohort repertoires.

The donors were part of the validation cohort, which consisted of more than 90 subjects and was separate from the first cohort of 666 subjects. A word on this clone: No antigen is known for it.

Study-level results: Associated with cytomegalovirus, according to the listing, were 150 to 200 TCR beta chains. Researchers reported that three CMV-associated chains were confirmed in vitro as CMV antigen-specific.

Profiling relied on immunoSEQ multiplex PCR, and the TCRdb table lists in-frame clones only, not all of them. The data show roughly 52,000 clones, about 92% seen once. Specimen: PBMCs. This TCR came from a woman younger than 30 in good health and CMV-seropositive.

The CDR3 bases are TGTGCCACCAGCAGAGCAAACCACGGGCAGTATTTT. Translated: CATSRANHGQYF. The gene calls are TRBV15 and TRBJ2-3; unclear D gene. Trimming left V 1 base short and J 11 bases short, with 10 bases between. The CDR3 loop spans 12 amino acids. CDR1 and CDR2 (germline): LNHNV, YYDKDF (reference sequence).